This is a list of T cell receptor beta chains from one sample in a study of beta chain features in type 1 diabetes. This table comes from immunoSEQ multiplex PCR, and its TCRdb copy is limited to in-frame clones, with some not included. The profile shows about 160,000 clones, over 55% of them singletons. Sequencing input: naive CD4+ T cells from blood. The receptors were gathered from a man aged 30 to 39 with type 1 diabetes. CDR3s include the opening cysteine and the closing phenylalanine or tryptophan. Each record gives: J gene, D gene, V gene, CDR3 protein. D genes are given only for firm matches.

TRBJ2-1 | . | TRBV6-1 | CASSDRAVYNEQFF
TRBJ2-4 | . | TRBV2 | CASTRDGNIQYF
TRBJ2-3 | . | TRBV7-2 | CASRLGRLSTDTQYF
TRBJ2-7 | TRBD1 | TRBV7-9 | CASSWSGTGPYEQYF
TRBJ2-1 | . | TRBV7-2 | CASSLGSLNNEQFF
TRBJ2-1 | . | TRBV6-5 | CASSYRVSYNEQFF
TRBJ2-5 | TRBD2 | TRBV4-3 | CASSQVSGGREETQYF
TRBJ2-2 | . | TRBV29-1 | CSVERELPGELFF
TRBJ2-5 | . | TRBV18 | CASSYQETQYF
TRBJ1-5 | . | TRBV29-1 | CSVEGHGGHYSNQPQHF
TRBJ2-1 | . | TRBV7-2 | CASCGGQVRNEQFF
TRBJ2-5 | . | TRBV29-1 | CSVEGVLQTQYF
TRBJ1-2 | . | TRBV7-9 | CASSSQGYGYTF
TRBJ2-5 | . | TRBV15 | CATSRDGTFLNSDF
TRBJ2-5 | . | TRBV30 | CAWSVSPETQYF
TRBJ2-3 | . | TRBV10-3 | CAIRDNTDTQYF
TRBJ2-5 | TRBD1 | TRBV7-9 | CASSLADRGETQYF
TRBJ1-3 | . | TRBV9 | CASEGGTGGNTIYF
TRBJ2-7 | TRBD1 | TRBV7-2 | CASSFRDSYEQYF
TRBJ2-3 | . | TRBV5-1 | CASKIPGLPDTDTQYF
TRBJ2-5 | TRBD1 | TRBV29-1 | CSVWDRNQETQYF
TRBJ2-5 | . | TRBV7-9 | CASSKETQYF
TRBJ2-3 | . | TRBV9 | CASSPAPFEYDTDTQYF
TRBJ2-5 | . | TRBV4-1 | CASSQDRGRETQYF
TRBJ2-3 | . | TRBV6-1 | CASSDLRDTQYF
TRBJ2-5 | . | TRBV30 | CAWSRQWGETQYF
TRBJ2-1 | TRBD2 | TRBV9 | CASSSGLADNEQFF
TRBJ1-2 | TRBD1 | TRBV7-2 | CASSLGQGEGYGYTF
TRBJ2-7 | TRBD1 | TRBV29-1 | CSVGTGVGYEQYF
TRBJ2-3 | . | TRBV10-1 | CASSASGTDTQYF
TRBJ2-1 | TRBD2 | TRBV7-2 | CASSLALAGGIYNEQFF
TRBJ2-5 | TRBD1 | TRBV5-1 | CASSLSPGGPETQYF
TRBJ2-2 | . | TRBV12-5 | CASAPDWAGELFF
TRBJ2-5 | . | TRBV5-8 | CASTRTGTSQYF
TRBJ2-1 | TRBD2 | TRBV4-3 | CASSPTSGGYNEQFF
TRBJ1-1 | . | TRBV5-6 | CASSLLEAPRASEAFF
TRBJ2-1 | . | TRBV2 | CASSEVLTIDEQFF